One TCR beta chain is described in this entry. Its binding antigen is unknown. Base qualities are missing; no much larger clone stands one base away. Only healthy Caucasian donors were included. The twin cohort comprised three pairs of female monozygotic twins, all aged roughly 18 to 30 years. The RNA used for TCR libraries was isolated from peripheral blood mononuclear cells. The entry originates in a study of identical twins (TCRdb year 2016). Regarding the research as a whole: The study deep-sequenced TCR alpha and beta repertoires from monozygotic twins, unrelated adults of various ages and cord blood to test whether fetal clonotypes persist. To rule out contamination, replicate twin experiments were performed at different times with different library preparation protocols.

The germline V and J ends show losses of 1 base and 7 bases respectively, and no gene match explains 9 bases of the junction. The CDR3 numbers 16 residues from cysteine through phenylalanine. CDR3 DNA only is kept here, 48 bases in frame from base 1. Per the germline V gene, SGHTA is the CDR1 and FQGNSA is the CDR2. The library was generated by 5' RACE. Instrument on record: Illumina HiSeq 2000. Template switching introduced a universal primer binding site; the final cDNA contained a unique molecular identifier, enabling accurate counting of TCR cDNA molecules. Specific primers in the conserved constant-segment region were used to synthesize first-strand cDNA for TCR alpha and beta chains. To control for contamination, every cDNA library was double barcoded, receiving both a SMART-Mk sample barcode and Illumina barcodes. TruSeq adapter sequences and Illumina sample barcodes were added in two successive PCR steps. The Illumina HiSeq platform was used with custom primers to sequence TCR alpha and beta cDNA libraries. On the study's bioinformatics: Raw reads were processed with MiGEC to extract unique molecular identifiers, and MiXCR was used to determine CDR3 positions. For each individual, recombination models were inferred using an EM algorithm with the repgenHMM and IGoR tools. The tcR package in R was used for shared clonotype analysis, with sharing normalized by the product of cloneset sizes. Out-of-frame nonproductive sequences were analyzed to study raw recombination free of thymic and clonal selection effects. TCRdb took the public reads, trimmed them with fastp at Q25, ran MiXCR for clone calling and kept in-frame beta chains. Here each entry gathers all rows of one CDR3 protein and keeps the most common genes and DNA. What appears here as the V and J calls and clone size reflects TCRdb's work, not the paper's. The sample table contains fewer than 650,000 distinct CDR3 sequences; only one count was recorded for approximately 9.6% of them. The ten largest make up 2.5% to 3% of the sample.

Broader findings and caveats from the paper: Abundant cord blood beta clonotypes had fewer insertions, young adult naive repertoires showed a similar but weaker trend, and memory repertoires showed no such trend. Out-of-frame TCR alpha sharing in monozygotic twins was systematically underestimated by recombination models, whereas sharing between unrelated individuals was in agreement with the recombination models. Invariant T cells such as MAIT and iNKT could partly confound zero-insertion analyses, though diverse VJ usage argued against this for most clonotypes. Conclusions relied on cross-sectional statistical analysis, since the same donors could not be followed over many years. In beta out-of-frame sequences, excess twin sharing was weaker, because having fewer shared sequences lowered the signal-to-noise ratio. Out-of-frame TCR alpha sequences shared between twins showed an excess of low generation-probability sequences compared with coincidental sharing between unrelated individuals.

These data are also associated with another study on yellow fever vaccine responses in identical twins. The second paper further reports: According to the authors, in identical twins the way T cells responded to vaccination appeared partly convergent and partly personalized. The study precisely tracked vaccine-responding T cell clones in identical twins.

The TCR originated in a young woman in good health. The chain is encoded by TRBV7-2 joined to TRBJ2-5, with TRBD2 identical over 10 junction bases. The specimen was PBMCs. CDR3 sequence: CASSLGSSGGAGTQYF. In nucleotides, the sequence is TGTGCCAGCAGCTTAGGGTCCAGCGGGGGGGCGGGGACCCAGTACTTC.